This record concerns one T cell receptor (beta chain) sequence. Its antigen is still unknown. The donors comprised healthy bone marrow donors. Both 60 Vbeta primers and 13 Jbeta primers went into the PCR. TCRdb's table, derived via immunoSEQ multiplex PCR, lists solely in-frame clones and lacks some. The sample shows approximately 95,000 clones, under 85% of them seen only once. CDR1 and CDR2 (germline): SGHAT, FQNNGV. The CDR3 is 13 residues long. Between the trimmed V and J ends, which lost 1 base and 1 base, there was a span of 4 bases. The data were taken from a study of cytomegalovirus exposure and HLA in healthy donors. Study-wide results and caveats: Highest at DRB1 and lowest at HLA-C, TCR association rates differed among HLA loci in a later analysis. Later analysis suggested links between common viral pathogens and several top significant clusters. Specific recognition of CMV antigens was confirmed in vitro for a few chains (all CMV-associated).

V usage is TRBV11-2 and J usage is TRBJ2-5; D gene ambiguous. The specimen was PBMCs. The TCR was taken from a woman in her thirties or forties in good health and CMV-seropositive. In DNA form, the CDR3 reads TGTGCCAGCAGCTTAGGTATCCAAGAGACCCAGTACTTC. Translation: CASSLGIQETQYF. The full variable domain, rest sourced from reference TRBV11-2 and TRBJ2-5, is EAGVAQSPRYKIIEKRQSVAFWCNPISGHATLYWYQQILGQGPKLLIQFQNNGVVDDSQLPKDRFSAERLKGVDSTLKIQPAKLEDSAVYLCASSLGIQETQYFGPGTRLLVL.